This T cell receptor (beta chain) is drawn from a study of shared clonotypes between healthy human individuals. Sorted subsets were amplified in replicate PCRs using approximately 0.2 ug DNA, some 31,000 T cell genomes. TCRdb keeps only in-frame clones here, not all; method: immunoSEQ multiplex PCR. The sample records about 2 million clones, about 95% being singletons. The J segment lost 3 bases and the V segment lost 0 bases, leaving 10 bases of the junction unmatched. The CDR3 runs to 16 residues. Germline lookup yields CDR1 SQVTM and CDR2 ANQGSEA. Cells designated naive CD8 were CD45RO-negative and were positively selected for CCR7, with terminally differentiated effector memory CD45RA+ cells excluded.

The sample was naive CD8+ T cells sorted from blood. The source is a man aged 18 to 30 in good health. The chain uses TRBV29-1 and TRBJ2-7, with 8 nucleotides matching TRBD2. The CDR3 coding sequence is TGCAGCGTTGAAGATTTCGGAATAGCGGGATTCTACGAGCAGTACTTC. This translates into CSVEDFGIAGFYEQYF.